The 18 T cell receptor beta chains in this list originate from one sample, sequenced in a study of hypomethylating agent response in myelodysplastic syndrome. TCRdb's table, derived via immunoSEQ multiplex PCR, lists solely in-frame clones and lacks some. The sample lists about 4,000 clones; roughly 86% were seen once. The sample was bone marrow, taken before or after starting hypomethylating agent treatment for myelodysplastic syndrome (not recorded which). The receptors stem from a human donor with myelodysplastic syndrome.

The chain uses TRBV7-3 and TRBJ2-3; 9 bases agree with TRBD2. CDR1 and CDR2 (germline): SGHTA, FQGTGA. With V trimmed by 1 base and J by 8 bases, 16 bases remained unmatched. The CDR3 is made up of 18 amino acids. The CDR3, as DNA: TGTGCCAGCAGCTTAATATCGGGCGGGAGGGCCGAAAGAGCTACGCAGTATTTT. Its protein product is CASSLISGGRAERATQYF.

The J gene is TRBJ1-5, the V gene TRBV5-4; D is perhaps TRBD1 (6 bases). This CDR3 has 14 residues. The germline gives CDR1 SGHNT, CDR2 YYREEE (reference sequence). Between the trimmed V and J ends, which lost 4 bases and 7 bases, there was a span of 15 bases. The CDR3 reads CASSVDKGGQPQHF. The CDR3 DNA reads TGTGCCAGCAGCGTAGACAAGGGGGGGCAGCCCCAGCATTTT. The whole variable domain, remainder taken from reference TRBV5-4 and TRBJ1-5, is ETGVTQSPTHLIKTRGQQVTLRCSSQSGHNTVSWYQQALGQGPQFIFQYYREEENGRGNFPPRFSGLQFPNYSSELNVNALELDDSALYLCASSVDKGGQPQHFGDGTRLSIL.

The chain uses TRBV5-5 and TRBJ2-7; 9 bases fit TRBD1. Germline values: CDR1 SGHKS, CDR2 YYEKEE (reference sequence). V shed 3 bases, J shed 6 bases, and the junction held 7 bases outside the gene matches. The CDR3 loop spans 14 amino acids. CDR3: CASSSQGQGREQYF. CDR3 coding DNA: TGTGCCAGCAGCTCACAAGGACAGGGGCGCGAGCAGTACTTC.

This clone was counted once. The rearrangement uses TRBV28 and TRBJ2-2; TRBD2 might be the D (6 bases). The CDR3 loop spans 18 amino acids. Trimming cost V 8 bases and J 5 bases, with 27 bases left between them. The germline gives CDR1 MDHEN, CDR2 SYDVKM. The CDR3 DNA sequence: TGTGCCAGCCTGCCCAGCGGGCTCGCCACGAGAGGGACCGGGGAGCTGTTTTTT. Encoded protein: CASLPSGLATRGTGELFF.

The genes are TRBV7-8 and TRBJ1-1; 9 bases align to TRBD1. After removal of 4 bases from V and 5 bases from J, the junction contained 2 bases not matched to a gene. Germline CDR1 and CDR2: SGHVS and FQNEAQ. The CDR3 has 13 amino acids. CDR3 region: CASSWDRVTEAFF. The CDR3 DNA reads TGTGCCAGCAGCTGGGACAGGGTAACTGAAGCTTTCTTT.

V and J are TRBV7-2 and TRBJ2-7; D is possibly TRBD1 or TRBD2 (6 bases each). Germline V gene data show CDR1 as SGHTA and CDR2 as FQGNSA. V dropped 6 bases and J dropped 0 bases, with 12 bases sitting between them. The CDR3 is 14 amino acids. CDR3 nucleotides: TGTGCCAGCAGTGGAGGGGGTAGCTCCTACGAGCAGTACTTC. Its protein is CASSGGGSSYEQYF.

The V call is TRBV28, the J call TRBJ2-7; 12 bases map to TRBD2. In germline, CDR1 is MDHEN, CDR2 SYDVKM. The V gene end was trimmed by 2 bases and the J gene end by 1 base; junction bases not matched to a gene: 6. The CDR3 length is 17 residues. CDR3 amino acids: CASSLLSSGRESYEQYF. The CDR3 nucleotides read TGTGCCAGCAGTTTACTCTCTAGCGGGAGGGAGTCCTACGAGCAGTACTTC.

The chain links TRBV28 to TRBJ2-5, with unresolved D. CDR1 and CDR2 (germline): MDHEN, SYDVKM. The CDR3 extends over 15 amino acids. V lost 5 bases and J 5 bases, leaving 18 bases between the germline ends. CDR3 nucleotide sequence: TGTGCCAGCAGTCCCCGTGGGGTAGTTCCGGAGACCCAGTACTTC. As protein: CASSPRGVVPETQYF.

V is TRBV27 and J is TRBJ1-5; TRBD1 agrees at 9 bases. CDR1 MNHEY and CDR2 SMNVEV come from the germline V gene (reference sequence). There are 17 residues in the CDR3. Germline trimming cut 5 bases from V and 5 bases from J; bases unmatched to any gene: 13. CDR3 residues: CASSLKGDRALYQPQHF. CDR3 in DNA: TGTGCCAGCAGTCTCAAGGGGGACAGGGCGCTTTATCAGCCCCAGCATTTT.

This chain uses TRBV6-5 with TRBJ2-1; D ambiguous. V lost 5 bases, J lost 6 bases, and 5 bases lay in between. Germline V gene data show CDR1 as MNHEY and CDR2 as SVGAGI. The CDR3 sequence is 11 residues long. CDR3 in DNA: TGTGCCAGCAGTCTACTCAATGAGCAGTTCTTC. Amino acid sequence: CASSLLNEQFF.

J is TRBJ2-1 and V is TRBV5-1; D is unresolved. There are 12 residues in the CDR3. The V gene lost 4 bases and the J gene lost 6 bases, with 8 bases spanning the gap. CDR1 and CDR2 (germline): SGHRS, YFSETQ. CDR3 region: CASSPPTNEQFF. In nucleotides, the CDR3 is TGCGCCAGCAGCCCCCCCACCAATGAGCAGTTCTTC.

The chain recombines TRBV4-3 with TRBJ2-3, with 15 positions matching TRBD2. The J segment lost 9 bases and the V segment lost 3 bases, leaving 13 bases of the junction unmatched. This CDR3 has 18 amino acids. CDR1 is LGHNA and CDR2 is YSLEER in the germline V gene. The CDR3 DNA reads TGCGCCAGCAGCCAGGACTCCTCTGGACTAGCGGGAGGGGGGACGCAGTATTTT. Its translation is CASSQDSSGLAGGGTQYF.

This clone was seen more than once but under ten times. The V and J genes are TRBV11-2 and TRBJ2-1; 10 bases fit TRBD2. In germline, CDR1 is SGHAT, CDR2 FQNNGV. Germline trimming cut 5 bases from V and 0 bases from J; bases unmatched to any gene: 1. The CDR3 has 15 residues. The CDR3 DNA is TGTGCCAGCAGCCCTAGCGGGAGCTCCTACAATGAGCAGTTCTTC. It specifies CASSPSGSSYNEQFF.

The CDR3 sequence is CASSRDRNTEAFF. The CDR3 DNA reads TGTGCCAGCAGCCGGGACAGGAACACTGAAGCTTTCTTT. This rearrangement joins TRBV28 to TRBJ1-1, with 7 bases aligning to TRBD1. Germline loops: CDR1 MDHEN, CDR2 SYDVKM. The CDR3 contains 13 residues. With 6 bases clipped from V and 1 base from J, the junction kept 2 bases outside the gene matches.

The CDR3 sequence is CASRHPDRDYNEQFF. CDR3 coding DNA: TGTGCAAGTCGCCACCCAGACAGGGATTACAATGAGCAGTTCTTC. V and J are TRBV12-2 and TRBJ2-1; TRBD1, the table's D call, lacks a check against the DNA. TRBV12-2 is a recognized pseudogene. The CDR3 has 15 amino acids.

The V gene is TRBV7-8, the J gene TRBJ1-4, with D perhaps TRBD1 (5 bases). The CDR3 has 16 amino acids. Looked up from germline, CDR1 is SGHVS and CDR2 is FQNEAQ. Trimming removed 4 bases at V and 0 bases at J, with 12 bases between. CDR3 bases: TGTGCCAGCAGCTCACACAGGCCTACAACTAATGAAAAACTGTTTTTT. The encoded protein is CASSSHRPTTNEKLFF.

This chain connects TRBV28 to TRBJ2-7; 10 nucleotides match TRBD2. Germline CDR1 reads MDHEN; CDR2 reads SYDVKM. The CDR3 contains 15 residues. With V trimmed by 5 bases and J by 1 base, 5 bases remained unmatched. The CDR3 is CASSQTSGVSYEQYF. The CDR3 DNA reads TGTGCCAGCAGTCAAACTAGCGGGGTGTCCTACGAGCAGTACTTC.

V and J are TRBV6-1 and TRBJ1-2; a possible D gene is TRBD1 (5 bases). Germline V gives CDR1 MNHNS, CDR2 SASEGT. The V end lost 1 base, the J end lost 7 bases, and 16 bases lay between the germline ends. The CDR3 has 15 amino acids. The CDR3 loop is CASSEVGGAATGYTF. The CDR3 region has the DNA TGTGCCAGCAGTGAAGTGGGAGGGGCTGCGACTGGCTACACCTTC.